This T cell receptor (beta chain) was retrieved from a study of blood T cell repertoires in COVID-19 (dated by TCRdb to the early 2020s). The study in broad terms: The collaborator samples originated in the United States, Italy and Spain and spanned the acute and convalescent phases of COVID-19. The samples were drawn from the first 160 participants of the ongoing ImmuneRACE study and from 1,254 subjects provided by 6 global collaborators. The repertoires were made available in a free public database intended to serve as a resource for research on the immune response to SARS-CoV-2. Where HLA class I and class II types were available, the types were taken from metadata supplied by the sample provider, not from assay-based typing. Sample metadata almost always included a de-identified subject ID, COVID-19 status, age in years and sex. The prospective study material was composed of cDNA or gDNA derived from T cells, B-cell-depleted T cells, or PBMCs. Subjects who had been exposed to COVID-19, were actively infected with it, or had recovered from it provided the deeply sampled blood TCRbeta repertoires that made up the dataset.

On this clone: Its antigen is not yet known. No per-base quality is available; no much larger clone lies one base away.

In Seattle, one collaborating source enrolled patients while the infection was active and tracked those patients longitudinally over the course of disease. Collaborating institutions collected whole blood in K2EDTA tubes following their own protocols. Collaborator samples were shipped for TCRbeta analysis as frozen whole blood, isolated PBMCs, or DNA extracted from either sample type. TCRbeta CDR3 regions were amplified from genomic DNA using the immunoSEQ Assay, a bias-controlled multiplex PCR. The authors' pipeline ran thus. Nucleated cell counts per sample were estimated from amplification of reference gene primers within the assay. To quantify the absolute abundance of each unique TCRbeta CDR3 rearrangement, sequence reads were collapsed and filtered. Productive Simpson clonality was computed per sample as the square root of Simpson's diversity index over productive rearrangements. TCRdb provides this immuneACCESS table in a form limited to in-frame rearrangements. Some clones are lacking; in checked studies, under half of them reflect an unresolved V gene, and why the rest are absent is not known. The V and J calls and clone size are taken from that table; D and trimming were inferred from the DNA. The sample table holds about 410,000 clones, of which around nine tenths were seen once. 1.5% to 1.7% of the sample rests with the top ten.

Study-wide conclusions, independent of this receptor: The quantity of clinical and demographic metadata differed by source and by participant and was supplied without curation.

Cut back by 6 bases and 0 bases, the V and J ends lie 11 bases apart. In the germline V gene, CDR1 corresponds to MDHEN and CDR2 to SYDVKM. From cysteine to phenylalanine, the CDR3 is 14 amino acids long. Of the read, only the CDR3 DNA is kept; its 42 bases are in frame from base 1. The sequence links TRBV28 to TRBJ1-2, with TRBD1 as a weak D call on 5 bases. The sequenced sample was peripheral blood. The sequence was collected from a middle-aged woman with COVID-19, enrolled during active disease. This receptor has the CDR3 CASSRGGTNYGYTF. The DNA reads as follows: TGTGCCAGCAGCCGCGGGGGGACTAACTATGGCTACACCTTC.